The clone carrying this TCR beta chain was counted only a few times. These data originate in a study of CD8 T cells in ankylosing spondylitis. TCRdb ran MiXCR on the 5' RACE reads and lists one entry per CDR3 protein. In the table there are roughly 130,000 distinct CDR3 sequences, roughly 8.4% of which are singletons. With 2 bases removed from V and 4 bases from J, the gap between germline ends came to 18 bases. The germline CDR1 and CDR2 sequences are SGHDT and YYEEEE. The CDR3 runs to 16 residues. The rearrangement links TRBV5-6 to TRBJ2-5; D is perhaps TRBD2 (6 bases). Sequencing used synovial fluid, either unsorted or a sorted T cell fraction (not recorded which). The source of this sequence is a male donor with ankylosing spondylitis. The CDR3 reads CASSFSGRDAGETQYF. The CDR3 DNA reads as TGTGCCAGCAGCTTTTCTGGGCGGGACGCTGGAGAGACCCAGTACTTC.